These T cell receptor beta chains were read from a single sample in a study of blood T cells in healthy people across ages. TCRdb passed the 5' RACE reads through MiXCR, listing each CDR3 protein once. The sample holds 870,000 or so distinct CDR3 sequences, around 28% seen once. Sequencing was carried out using blood. The receptors here all came from an elderly woman in good health. CDR3s include the opening cysteine and the closing phenylalanine or tryptophan. D genes are given only for firm matches. A clone size is listed for some rows: how often the clone was seen (once, few, many), or a class if it is expanded.

V gene	J gene	clone size	D gene	CDR3 protein	CDR3 DNA
TRBV20-1	TRBJ2-7	few	TRBD2	CSGHPGGPQVWEQYF	TGCAGCGGACACCCGGGGGGACCTCAGGTATGGGAGCAGTACTTC
TRBV20-1	TRBJ1-2	-	-	CSAWTVNYGYTF	TGCAGTGCTTGGACCGTTAACTATGGCTACACCTTC
TRBV20-1	TRBJ1-1	few	-	CSASRRQNTEAFF	TGCAGTGCGTCTCGTAGACAGAACACTGAAGCTTTCTTT
TRBV3-1	TRBJ1-1	-	TRBD1	CASSHWDRGGTEAFF	TGTGCCAGCAGCCATTGGGACAGGGGGGGTACTGAAGCTTTCTTT
TRBV7-9	TRBJ1-5	-	-	CVSSSSGSNQPQHF	TGTGTCAGCAGTTCCTCGGGGAGCAATCAGCCCCAGCATTTT
TRBV28	TRBJ1-5	many	-	CASSVGGSNQPQHF	TGTGCCAGCTCCGTGGGTGGTAGCAATCAGCCCCAGCATTTT
TRBV7-2	TRBJ1-2	many	-	CASSLTPEGQMGYTF	TGTGCCAGCAGTCTCACACCAGAGGGACAAATGGGCTACACCTTC
TRBV7-8	TRBJ1-5	-	-	CASSITGSNQPQHF	TGTGCCAGCAGCATCACAGGGTCCAATCAGCCCCAGCATTTT
TRBV3-1	TRBJ1-4	-	-	CASSQQPTAAIEKLFF	TGTGCCAGCAGCCAACAACCGACAGCGGCTATTGAAAAACTGTTTTTT
TRBV7-2	TRBJ2-5	many	TRBD1	CASSLAKTGMETQYF	TGTGCCAGCAGCTTAGCGAAGACAGGGATGGAGACCCAGTACTTC
TRBV12-3/TRBV12-4	TRBJ1-1	-	-	CASSFSGRENTEAFF	TGTGCCAGCAGTTTTTCCGGACGGGAGAACACTGAAGCTTTCTTT
TRBV30	TRBJ1-4	-	-	CAWSVGRQKLFF	TGTGCCTGGAGTGTTGGGCGGCAAAAACTGTTTTTT
TRBV20-1	TRBJ2-1	many	-	CSAKYNEQFF	TGCAGTGCTAAGTACAATGAGCAGTTCTTC
TRBV12-3/TRBV12-4	TRBJ2-5	many	-	CASSLSVETQYF	TGTGCCAGCAGTTTATCGGTAGAGACCCAGTACTTC
TRBV7-9	TRBJ1-1	-	-	CASSLGLRRGQLSTEAFF	TGTGCCAGCAGCTTGGGTCTCCGGCGGGGGCAGTTATCGACTGAAGCTTTCTTT
TRBV4-1	TRBJ2-7	-	-	CASSQEERALRYEQYF	TGCGCCAGCAGCCAAGAGGAGCGGGCTCTTCGGTACGAGCAGTACTTC
TRBV6-2/TRBV6-3	TRBJ2-5	many	-	CASSYSAETQYF	TGTGCCAGCAGTTACTCTGCGGAGACCCAGTACTTC
TRBV15	TRBJ1-4	many	-	CATTDRLNEKLFF	TGTGCCACCACCGACAGGCTTAATGAAAAACTGTTTTTT
TRBV15	TRBJ2-1	few	-	CATSRAIGGSTSAYNEQFF	TGTGCCACCAGCAGAGCAATAGGGGGGAGCACTTCAGCCTACAATGAGCAGTTCTTC
TRBV11-2	TRBJ2-3	many	TRBD2	CASRSTSGGPSTQYF	TGTGCCAGCAGATCTACTAGCGGGGGGCCCTCTACGCAGTATTTT
TRBV5-1	TRBJ2-7	many	TRBD1	CASSFTGGADEQYF	TGCGCCAGCAGCTTTACAGGGGGAGCGGACGAGCAGTACTTC
TRBV5-4	TRBJ2-3	many	TRBD1	CASSTRQGVVDTQYF	TGTGCCAGCAGCACCCGACAGGGGGTTGTCGATACGCAGTATTTT
TRBV27	TRBJ2-1	-	TRBD1	CASSLRPTTGVRETQFF	TGTGCCAGCAGTTTAAGGCCCACGACAGGGGTCAGGGAGACCCAGTTCTTC
TRBV6-2/TRBV6-3	TRBJ2-1	-	TRBD2	CASSIAGETQFF	TGTGCCAGCAGTATAGCGGGGGAGACCCAGTTCTTC
TRBV9	TRBJ1-2	many	TRBD1	CASSGGTGLRRNYGYTF	TGTGCCAGCAGCGGGGGGACAGGACTCAGACGGAACTATGGCTACACCTTC
TRBV3-1	TRBJ1-2	many	-	CASWGGGGYTF	TGTGCCAGCTGGGGTGGCGGTGGCTACACCTTC
TRBV9	TRBJ1-2	many	-	CASSVAGGGYGYTF	TGTGCCAGCAGCGTAGCTGGAGGGGGCTATGGCTACACCTTC
TRBV15	TRBJ1-6	many	-	CATSRDSSNSPLHF	TGTGCCACCAGCAGGGACAGCTCTAATTCACCCCTCCACTTT
TRBV18	TRBJ2-5	few	-	CASSPQGGVTWETQYF	TGTGCCAGCTCACCTCAAGGCGGGGTAACCTGGGAGACCCAGTACTTC
TRBV12-3/TRBV12-4	TRBJ1-5	many	-	CASSLNLGQPQHF	TGTGCCAGCAGTTTAAACCTGGGTCAGCCCCAGCATTTT
TRBV6-1	TRBJ2-7	-	TRBD1	CASKLNRGEQYF	TGTGCCAGCAAACTGAACAGGGGCGAGCAGTACTTC
TRBV4-1	TRBJ2-7	many	-	CASSQEGLGGRNEQYF	TGCGCCAGCAGCCAAGAAGGATTGGGCGGACGAAACGAGCAGTACTTC